This TCR beta chain stems from a study of blood T cell repertoires in COVID-19. This CDR3 is built from 19 residues. CDR1 and CDR2 from the germline V gene are WNHNN and SYGVQD (reference sequence). Germline trimming cut 0 bases from V and 2 bases from J; bases unmatched to any gene: 12. Only in-frame clones appear in the TCRdb table, and some are missing; sequencing was by immunoSEQ multiplex PCR. The sample includes around 300,000 clones, approximately 86% of them seen just once. This clone was seen once. Material for sequencing was peripheral blood. V is TRBV10-1 and J is TRBJ2-7; 11 nucleotides agree with TRBD2. The sequence derives from a woman in her 70s with COVID-19, enrolled during active disease. This CDR3 reads CASSESKRTSGPAAYEQYF. In nucleotides, the CDR3 is TGCGCCAGCAGTGAGTCGAAGAGGACTAGCGGGCCGGCGGCCTACGAGCAGTACTTC.